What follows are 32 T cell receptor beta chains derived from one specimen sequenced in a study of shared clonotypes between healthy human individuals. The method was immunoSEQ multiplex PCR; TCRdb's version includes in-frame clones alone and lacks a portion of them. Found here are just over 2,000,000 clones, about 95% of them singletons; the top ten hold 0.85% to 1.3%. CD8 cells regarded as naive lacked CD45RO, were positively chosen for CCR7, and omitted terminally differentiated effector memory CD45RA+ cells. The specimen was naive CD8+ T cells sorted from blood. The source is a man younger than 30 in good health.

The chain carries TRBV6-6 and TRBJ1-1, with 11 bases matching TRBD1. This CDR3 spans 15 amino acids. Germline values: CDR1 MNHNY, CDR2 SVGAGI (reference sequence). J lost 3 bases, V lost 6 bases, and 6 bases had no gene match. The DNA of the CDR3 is TGTGCCAGCAGATTCGGACAGGGGGCTGACACTGAAGCTTTCTTT. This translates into CASRFGQGADTEAFF.

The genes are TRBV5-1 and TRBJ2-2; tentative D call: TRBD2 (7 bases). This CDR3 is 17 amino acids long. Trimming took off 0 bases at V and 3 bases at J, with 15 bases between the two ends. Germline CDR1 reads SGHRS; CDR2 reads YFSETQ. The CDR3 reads CASSLASGGPYTGELFF. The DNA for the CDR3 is TGCGCCAGCAGCTTGGCCTCGGGGGGCCCCTACACCGGGGAGCTGTTTTTT.

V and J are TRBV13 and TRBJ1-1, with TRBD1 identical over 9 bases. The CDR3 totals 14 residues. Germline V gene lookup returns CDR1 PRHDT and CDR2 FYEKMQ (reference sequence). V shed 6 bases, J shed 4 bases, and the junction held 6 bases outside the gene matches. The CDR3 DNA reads TGTGCCAGCAGAGCCGGGACAGGGTCCACTGAAGCTTTCTTT. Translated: CASRAGTGSTEAFF.

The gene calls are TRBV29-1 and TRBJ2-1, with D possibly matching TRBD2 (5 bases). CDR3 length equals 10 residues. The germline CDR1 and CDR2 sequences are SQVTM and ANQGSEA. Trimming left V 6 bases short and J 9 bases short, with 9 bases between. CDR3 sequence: CSVLAIEQFF. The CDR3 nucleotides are TGCAGCGTGCTAGCTATTGAGCAGTTCTTC.

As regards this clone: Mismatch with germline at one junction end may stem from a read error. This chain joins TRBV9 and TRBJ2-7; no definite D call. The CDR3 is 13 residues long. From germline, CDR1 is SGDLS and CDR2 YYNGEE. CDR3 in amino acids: CASSVEGSNEQYF. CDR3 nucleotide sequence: TGTGCCAGCAGCGTAGAAGGCTCCAACGAGCAGTACTTC.

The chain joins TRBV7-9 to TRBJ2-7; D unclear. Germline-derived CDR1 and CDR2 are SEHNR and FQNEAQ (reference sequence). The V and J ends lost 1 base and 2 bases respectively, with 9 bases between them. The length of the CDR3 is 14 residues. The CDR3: CASSLGDLAYEQYF. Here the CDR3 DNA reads TGTGCCAGCAGCTTAGGGGATTTGGCCTACGAGCAGTACTTC.

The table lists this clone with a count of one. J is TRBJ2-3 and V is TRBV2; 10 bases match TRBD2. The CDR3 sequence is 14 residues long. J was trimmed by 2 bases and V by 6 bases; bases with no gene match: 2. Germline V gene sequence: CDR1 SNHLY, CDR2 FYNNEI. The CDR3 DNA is TGTGCCAGCAGACTAGCGGGGTTCACAGATACGCAGTATTTT. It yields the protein CASRLAGFTDTQYF.

CDR3 amino acids: CASSLVWATNEKLFF. The DNA for the CDR3 is TGTGCCAGCAGCTTAGTTTGGGCAACTAATGAAAAACTGTTTTTT. This rearrangement joins TRBV7-2 to TRBJ1-4, with D unclear. Germline loops: CDR1 SGHTA, CDR2 FQGNSA. Trimming took off 1 base at V and 0 bases at J, with 6 bases between the two ends. This CDR3 is 15 amino acids long.

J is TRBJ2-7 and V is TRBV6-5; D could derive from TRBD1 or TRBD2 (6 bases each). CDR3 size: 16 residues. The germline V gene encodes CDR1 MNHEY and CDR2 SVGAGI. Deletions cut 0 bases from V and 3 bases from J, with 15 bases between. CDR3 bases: TGTGCCAGCAGTTACTCGAGGGGGGAAGAAGGCTACGAGCAGTACTTC. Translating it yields CASSYSRGEEGYEQYF.

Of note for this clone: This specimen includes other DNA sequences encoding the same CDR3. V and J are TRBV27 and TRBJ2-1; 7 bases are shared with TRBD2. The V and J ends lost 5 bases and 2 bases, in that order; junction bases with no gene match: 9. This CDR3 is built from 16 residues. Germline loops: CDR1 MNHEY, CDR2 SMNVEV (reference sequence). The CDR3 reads CASSPSSGEAYNEQFF. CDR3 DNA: TGTGCCAGCAGTCCCTCCAGCGGGGAAGCCTACAATGAGCAGTTCTTC.

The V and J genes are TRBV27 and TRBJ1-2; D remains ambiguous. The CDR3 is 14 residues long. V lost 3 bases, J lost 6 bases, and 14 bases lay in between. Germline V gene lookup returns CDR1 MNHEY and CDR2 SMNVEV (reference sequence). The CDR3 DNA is TGTGCCAGCAGTTTCGGCCCGGCGAAAGATGGCTACACCTTC. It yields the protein CASSFGPAKDGYTF.

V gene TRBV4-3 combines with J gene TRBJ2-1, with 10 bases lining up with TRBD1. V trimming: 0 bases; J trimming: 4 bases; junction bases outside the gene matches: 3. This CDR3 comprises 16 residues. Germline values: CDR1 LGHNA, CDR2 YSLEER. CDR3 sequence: CASSQETGGVYNEQFF. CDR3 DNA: TGCGCCAGCAGCCAAGAGACAGGGGGCGTGTACAATGAGCAGTTCTTC.

The DNA for the CDR3 is TGTGCCCGGACCAGGGACGGGAACACTGAAGCTTTCTTT. It specifies CARTRDGNTEAFF. The chain employs TRBV30 and TRBJ1-1; a possible D gene is TRBD1 (5 bases). CDR1 is GTSNPN and CDR2 is SVGIG in the germline V gene (reference sequence). The CDR3 consists of 13 residues. V lost 8 bases to trimming and J lost 1 base, with 14 bases between them.

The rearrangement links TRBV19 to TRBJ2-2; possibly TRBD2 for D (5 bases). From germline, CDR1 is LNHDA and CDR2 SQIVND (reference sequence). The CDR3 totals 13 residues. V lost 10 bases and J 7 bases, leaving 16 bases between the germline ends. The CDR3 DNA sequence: TGTGCCACCCTAACGGAGGTTAACGGGGAGCTGTTTTTT. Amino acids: CATLTEVNGELFF.

The CDR3 reads CAISVDRDNQPQHF. Written as DNA, the CDR3 is TGTGCCATCAGTGTCGACAGGGACAATCAGCCCCAGCATTTT. The chain is built from TRBV10-3 and TRBJ1-5, with 7 bases matching TRBD1. V dropped 4 bases and J dropped 3; count of bases not matched to a gene: 3. The length of the CDR3 is 14 residues. Germline-derived CDR1 and CDR2 are ENHRY and SYGVKD.

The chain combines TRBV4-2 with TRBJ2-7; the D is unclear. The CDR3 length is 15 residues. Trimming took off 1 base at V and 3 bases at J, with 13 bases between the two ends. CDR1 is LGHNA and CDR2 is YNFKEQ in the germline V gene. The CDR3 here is CASSQVVAVDYEQYF. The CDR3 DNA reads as TGTGCCAGCAGCCAAGTCGTTGCGGTAGACTACGAGCAGTACTTC.

In DNA, the CDR3 is TGTGCCAGCAGCTTAGGGCCCGGAGGGGCGGGGGAAACGCAGTATTTT. This gives the protein CASSLGPGGAGETQYF. V and J are TRBV7-3 and TRBJ2-3; TRBD2 matches at 7 bases. Germline V CDR1 and CDR2: SGHTA, FQGTGA. CDR3 size: 16 residues. After removal of 2 bases from V and 9 bases from J, the junction contained 14 bases not matched to a gene.

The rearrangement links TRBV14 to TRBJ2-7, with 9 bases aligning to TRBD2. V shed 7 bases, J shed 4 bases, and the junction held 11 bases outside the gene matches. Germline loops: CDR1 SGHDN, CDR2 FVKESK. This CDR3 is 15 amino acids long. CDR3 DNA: TGTGCCAGCACCCTCTCAGCTAGCGGGGCGTACGAGCAGTACTTC. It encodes CASTLSASGAYEQYF.

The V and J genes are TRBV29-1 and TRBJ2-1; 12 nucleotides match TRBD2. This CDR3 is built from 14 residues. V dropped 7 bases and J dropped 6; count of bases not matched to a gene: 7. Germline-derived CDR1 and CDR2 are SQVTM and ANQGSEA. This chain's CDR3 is CSADPSGGANEQFF. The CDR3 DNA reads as TGCAGCGCCGACCCTAGCGGGGGGGCCAATGAGCAGTTCTTC.

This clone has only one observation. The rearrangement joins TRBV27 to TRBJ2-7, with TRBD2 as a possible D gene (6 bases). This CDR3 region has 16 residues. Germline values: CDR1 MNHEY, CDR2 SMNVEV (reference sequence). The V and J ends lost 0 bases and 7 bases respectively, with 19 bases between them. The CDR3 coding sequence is TGTGCCAGCAGTTTATCGAAGGGACTTCAAACCGGGGAGCAGTACTTC. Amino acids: CASSLSKGLQTGEQYF.

CDR3 residues: CASSLGRAMNTEAFF. As DNA, the CDR3 is TGTGCCAGTAGTCTAGGGAGGGCCATGAACACTGAAGCTTTCTTT. J is TRBJ1-1 and V is TRBV19; D is ambiguous. V shed 5 bases and J shed 0 bases, with 13 bases lying between them. The CDR3 runs 15 residues. Germline CDR1 is LNHDA and CDR2 is SQIVND (reference sequence).

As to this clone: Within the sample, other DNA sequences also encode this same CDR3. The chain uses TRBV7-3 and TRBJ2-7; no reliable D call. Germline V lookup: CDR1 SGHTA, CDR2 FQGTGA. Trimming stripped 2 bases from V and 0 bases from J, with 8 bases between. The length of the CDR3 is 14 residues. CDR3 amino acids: CASSLGVGSYEQYF. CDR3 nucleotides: TGTGCCAGCAGCTTAGGTGTGGGCTCCTACGAGCAGTACTTC. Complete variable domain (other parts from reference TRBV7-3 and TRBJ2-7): GAGVSQTPSNKVTEKGKYVELRCDPISGHTALYWYRQSLGQGPEFLIYFQGTGAADDSGLPNDRFFAVRPEGSVSTLKIQRTERGDSAVYLCASSLGVGSYEQYFGPGTRLTVT.

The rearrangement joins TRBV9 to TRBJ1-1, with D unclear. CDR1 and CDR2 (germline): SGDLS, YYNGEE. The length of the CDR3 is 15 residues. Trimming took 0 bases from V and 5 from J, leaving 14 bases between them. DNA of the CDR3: TGTGCCAGCAGCGTAGAGGGATCCCAGAGGACTGAAGCTTTCTTT. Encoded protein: CASSVEGSQRTEAFF.

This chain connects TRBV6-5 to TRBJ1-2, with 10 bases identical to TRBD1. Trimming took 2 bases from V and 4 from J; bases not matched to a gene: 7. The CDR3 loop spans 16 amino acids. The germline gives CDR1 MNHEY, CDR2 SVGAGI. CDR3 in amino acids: CASSYRPGQGSYGYTF. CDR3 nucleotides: TGTGCCAGCAGTTACCGACCGGGACAGGGGTCCTATGGCTACACCTTC.

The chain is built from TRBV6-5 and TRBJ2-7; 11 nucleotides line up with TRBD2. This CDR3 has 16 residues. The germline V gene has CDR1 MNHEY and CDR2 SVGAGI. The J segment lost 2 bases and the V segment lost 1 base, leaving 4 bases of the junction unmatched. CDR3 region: CASSYYLAGGPYEQYF. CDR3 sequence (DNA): TGTGCCAGCAGTTACTACCTAGCGGGAGGTCCCTACGAGCAGTACTTC.

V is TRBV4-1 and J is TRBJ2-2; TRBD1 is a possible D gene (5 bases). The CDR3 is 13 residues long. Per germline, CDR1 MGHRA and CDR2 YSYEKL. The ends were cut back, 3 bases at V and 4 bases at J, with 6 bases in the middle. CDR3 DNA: TGCGCCAGCAGCCACAGGGTCACCGGGGAGCTGTTTTTT. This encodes CASSHRVTGELFF.

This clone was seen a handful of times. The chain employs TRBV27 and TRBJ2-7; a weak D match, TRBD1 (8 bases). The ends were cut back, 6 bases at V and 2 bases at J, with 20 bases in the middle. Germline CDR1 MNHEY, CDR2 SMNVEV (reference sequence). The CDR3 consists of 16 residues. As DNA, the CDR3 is TGTGCCAGCAGCTACACACAGGGGGGGCTTCCCTACGAGCAGTACTTC. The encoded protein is CASSYTQGGLPYEQYF.

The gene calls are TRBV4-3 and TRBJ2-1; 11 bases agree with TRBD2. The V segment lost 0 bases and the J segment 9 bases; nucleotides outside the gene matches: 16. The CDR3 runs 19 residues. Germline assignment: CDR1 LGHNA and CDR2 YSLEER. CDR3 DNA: TGCGCCAGCAGCCAAGAGGGCCTAGCGGGAGGAGGACGATTGGGTGAGCAGTTCTTC. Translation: CASSQEGLAGGGRLGEQFF.

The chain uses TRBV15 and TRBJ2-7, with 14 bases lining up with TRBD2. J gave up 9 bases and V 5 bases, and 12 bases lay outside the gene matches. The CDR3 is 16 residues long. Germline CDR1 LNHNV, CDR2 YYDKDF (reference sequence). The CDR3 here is CATSGRTGLAGEVQYF. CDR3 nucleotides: TGTGCCACCAGCGGCCGAACGGGACTAGCGGGAGAAGTGCAGTACTTC. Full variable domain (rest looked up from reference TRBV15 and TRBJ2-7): DAMVIQNPRYQVTQFGKPVTLSCSQTLNHNVMYWYQQKSSQAPKLLFHYYDKDFNNEADTPDNFQSRRPNTSFCFLDIRSPGLGDTAMYLCATSGRTGLAGEVQYFGPGTRLTVT.

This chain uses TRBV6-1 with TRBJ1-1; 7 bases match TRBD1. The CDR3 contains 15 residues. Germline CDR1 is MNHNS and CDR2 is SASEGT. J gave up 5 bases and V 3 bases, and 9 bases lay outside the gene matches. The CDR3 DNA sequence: TGTGCCAGCAGTGAGCCCGACAGGGTACAGACTGAAGCTTTCTTT. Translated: CASSEPDRVQTEAFF.

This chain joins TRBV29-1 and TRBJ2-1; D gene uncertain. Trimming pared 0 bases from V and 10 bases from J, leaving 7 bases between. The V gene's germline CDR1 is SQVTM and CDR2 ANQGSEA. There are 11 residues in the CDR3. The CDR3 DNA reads TGCAGCGTTGAAGATGTAGGGGAGCAGTTCTTC. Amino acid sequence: CSVEDVGEQFF.

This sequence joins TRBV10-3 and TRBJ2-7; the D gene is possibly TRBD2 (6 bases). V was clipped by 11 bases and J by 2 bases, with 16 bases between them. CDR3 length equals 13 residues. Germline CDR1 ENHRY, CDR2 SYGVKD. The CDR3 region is CAAGGGTAYEQYF. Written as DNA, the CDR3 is TGTGCCGCCGGTGGGGGGACGGCCTACGAGCAGTACTTC.